This T cell receptor (beta chain) was obtained from a study of T cells in Graves' hyperthyroidism and ophthalmopathy. General study points: Blood also carried most thyroid clonotypes expanded above 0.001.

Regions amplified from RNA transcripts were the TCR beta CDR3 regions. Researchers ran a first-round RT-PCR on the TCR CDR3 using the HTBI primer set. In TCRdb, the multiplex PCR reads were re-called with MiXCR into one record per CDR3 protein. This sample has hundreds of thousands of distinct CDR3 sequences; roughly 23% occur once, and the top ten carry under 55%. Germline values: CDR1 SQVTM, CDR2 ANQGSEA. V lost 7 bases and J 7 bases, leaving 10 bases between the germline ends. This CDR3 has 10 amino acids. Concerning this clonotype: The antigen is unknown.

Uncontrolled infection, other autoimmune disease, pregnancy or lactation excluded patients. The PBMCs were taken from over 9.5 ml of fresh peripheral blood. Material: blood. The chain combines TRBV29-1 with TRBJ1-1; D perhaps matches TRBD1 (5 bases). The source is a woman in her 70s with Graves' ophthalmopathy. CDR3 sequence reads: CSGRQIEAFF. CDR3 bases: TGCAGCGGACGACAGATTGAAGCTTTCTTT.